At least ten counts were recorded for the clone carrying this TCR beta chain. The data derive from a study of T cells in Graves' hyperthyroidism and ophthalmopathy. CDR3 length: 13 residues. V was trimmed by 5 bases and J by 5 bases, leaving 10 bases between them. It was RNA transcripts that yielded the amplified TCR beta CDR3 regions. Initially, a first-round RT-PCR of the TCR CDR3 employed the HTBI primer set. From the multiplex PCR reads, TCRdb called clonotypes with MiXCR, one entry per CDR3 protein. The data show a few hundred thousand distinct CDR3 sequences, around 21% seen once. Patients showing uncontrolled infection, other autoimmune disease, pregnancy or lactation were ineligible. Using approximately 10 ml of fresh peripheral blood, PBMCs were prepared.

This receptor was identified in a man between 18 and 29 years old with Graves' hyperthyroidism. The rearrangement uses TRBV12-3 or TRBV12-4 and TRBJ1-5; D call uncertain. Sequenced input: blood. CDR3 nucleotides: TGTGCCAGCAGTCCTGGGATCTATCAGCCCCAGCATTTT. Protein: CASSPGIYQPQHF.